One sample yielded the 3 T cell receptor beta chains listed below, sequenced in a study of T-cell memory formation after mild COVID-19. TCRdb used MiXCR to reprocess the 5' RACE reads, holding one entry per CDR3 protein. The table lists roughly 450,000 distinct CDR3 sequences, more than 15% of them singletons. Source material: PBMCs or a T cell subset sorted from them (not recorded which). The source of these receptors is a man aged 18 to 29 who had mild COVID-19 (a few samples of this study predate the infection). Cell type and time point are not known.

This clonotype occurred a few times. The genes are TRBV6-5 and TRBJ1-2; TRBD1 is a possible D gene (6 bases). The CDR3 is 14 residues long. Germline V gene lookup returns CDR1 MNHEY and CDR2 SVGAGI. Between the trimmed V and J ends, which lost 5 bases and 4 bases, there was a span of 14 bases. Here the CDR3 reads CASSMEGGGYGYTF. In DNA form, the CDR3 reads TGTGCCAGCAGTATGGAAGGGGGAGGCTATGGCTACACCTTC.

J is TRBJ1-1 and V is TRBV7-9, with D perhaps matching TRBD1 (5 bases). This CDR3 spans 17 amino acids. Trimming pared 4 bases from V and 4 bases from J, leaving 22 bases between. Germline CDR1 SEHNR, CDR2 FQNEAQ (reference sequence). The CDR3 DNA is TGTGCCAGCAGCTCCGGCCATGGGGGTGGATACAGCACTGAAGCTTTCTTT. Translated, it gives CASSSGHGGGYSTEAFF.

This clonotype was seen only a few times. The chain couples TRBV7-9 to TRBJ1-5, with a possible D match to TRBD1 (5 bases). Germline CDR1 SEHNR, CDR2 FQNEAQ (reference sequence). Trimming shortened V by 5 bases and J by 1 base, and 9 bases separated the two germline ends. The CDR3 runs to 14 residues. The CDR3: CASSVTESNQPQHF. CDR3 bases: TGTGCCAGCAGCGTGACAGAAAGCAATCAGCCCCAGCATTTT.